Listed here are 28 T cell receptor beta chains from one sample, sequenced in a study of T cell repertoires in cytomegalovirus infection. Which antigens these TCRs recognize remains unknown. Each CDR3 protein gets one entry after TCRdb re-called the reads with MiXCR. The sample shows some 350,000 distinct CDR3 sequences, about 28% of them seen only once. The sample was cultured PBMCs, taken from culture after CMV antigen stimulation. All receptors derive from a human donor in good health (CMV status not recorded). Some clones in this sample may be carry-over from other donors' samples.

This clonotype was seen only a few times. CDR3 nucleotides: TGTGCCAGCGGATTGGACGGAACAGATACGCAGTATTTT. The encoded protein is CASGLDGTDTQYF. The V gene is TRBV7-3, the J gene TRBJ2-3; D is uncertain. The germline V and J ends were trimmed by 8 bases and 3 bases, with 12 bases remaining between them. Per the germline V gene, CDR1 is SGHTA and CDR2 is FQGTGA. The CDR3 has 13 amino acids.

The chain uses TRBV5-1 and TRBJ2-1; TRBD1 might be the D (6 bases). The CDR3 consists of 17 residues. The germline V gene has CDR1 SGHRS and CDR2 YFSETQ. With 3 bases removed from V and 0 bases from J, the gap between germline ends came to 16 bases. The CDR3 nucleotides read TGCGCCAGCAGCTCCTACCGGGACAAGAGCTCCTACAATGAGCAGTTCTTC. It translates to CASSSYRDKSSYNEQFF.

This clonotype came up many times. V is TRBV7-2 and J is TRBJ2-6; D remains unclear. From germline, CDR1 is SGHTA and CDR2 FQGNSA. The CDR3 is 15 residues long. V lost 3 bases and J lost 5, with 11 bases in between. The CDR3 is CASSFSAGRANVLTF. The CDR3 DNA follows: TGTGCCAGCAGCTTCTCGGCAGGCCGGGCCAACGTCCTGACTTTC.

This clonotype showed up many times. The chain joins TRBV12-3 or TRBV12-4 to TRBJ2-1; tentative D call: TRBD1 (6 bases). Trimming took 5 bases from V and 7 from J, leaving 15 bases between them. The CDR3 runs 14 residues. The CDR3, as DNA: TGTGCCAGCAGTACCCGGGACATGATAAATGAGCAGTTCTTC. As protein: CASSTRDMINEQFF.

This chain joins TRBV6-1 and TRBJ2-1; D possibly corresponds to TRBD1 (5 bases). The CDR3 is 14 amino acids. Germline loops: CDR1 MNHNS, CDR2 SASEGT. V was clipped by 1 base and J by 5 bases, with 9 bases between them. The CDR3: CASSEGYRNNEQFF. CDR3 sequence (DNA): TGTGCCAGCAGTGAAGGATACAGGAACAATGAGCAGTTCTTC.

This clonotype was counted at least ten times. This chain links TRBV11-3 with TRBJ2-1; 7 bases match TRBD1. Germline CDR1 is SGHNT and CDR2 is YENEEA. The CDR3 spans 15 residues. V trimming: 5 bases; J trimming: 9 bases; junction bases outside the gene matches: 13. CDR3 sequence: CASSPSGTVIPEQFF. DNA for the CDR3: TGTGCCAGCAGCCCATCCGGGACAGTCATTCCTGAGCAGTTCTTC.

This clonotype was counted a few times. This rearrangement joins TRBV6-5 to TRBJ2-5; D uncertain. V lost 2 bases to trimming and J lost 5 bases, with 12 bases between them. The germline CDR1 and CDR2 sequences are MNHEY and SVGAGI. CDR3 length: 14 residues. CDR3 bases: TGTGCCAGCAGTTACGGGCGCGGAACGGAGACCCAGTACTTC. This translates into CASSYGRGTETQYF.

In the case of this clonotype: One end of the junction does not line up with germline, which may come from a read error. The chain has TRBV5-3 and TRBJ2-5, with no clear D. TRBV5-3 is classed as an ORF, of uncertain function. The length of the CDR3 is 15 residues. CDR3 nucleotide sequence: TGTGCCAGCAGCTCACCCCCAAGCTCAGAAGCGACCCAGTACTTC. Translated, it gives CASSSPPSSEATQYF.

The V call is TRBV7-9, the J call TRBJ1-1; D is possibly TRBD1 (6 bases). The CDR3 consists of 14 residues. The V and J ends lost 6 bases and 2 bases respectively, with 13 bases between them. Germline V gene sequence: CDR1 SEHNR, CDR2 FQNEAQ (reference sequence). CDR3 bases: TGTGCCAGCAGAGAGGCCAGGGGCAACACTGAAGCTTTCTTT. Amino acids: CASREARGNTEAFF.

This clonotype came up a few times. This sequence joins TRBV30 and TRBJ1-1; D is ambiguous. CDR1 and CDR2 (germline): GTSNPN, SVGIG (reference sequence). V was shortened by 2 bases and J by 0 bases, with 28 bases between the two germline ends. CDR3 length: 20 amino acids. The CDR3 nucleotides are TGTGCCTGGAGTCAAGGCTTGGCAGGCCGGTGGGATTACATGAACACTGAAGCTTTCTTT. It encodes CAWSQGLAGRWDYMNTEAFF.

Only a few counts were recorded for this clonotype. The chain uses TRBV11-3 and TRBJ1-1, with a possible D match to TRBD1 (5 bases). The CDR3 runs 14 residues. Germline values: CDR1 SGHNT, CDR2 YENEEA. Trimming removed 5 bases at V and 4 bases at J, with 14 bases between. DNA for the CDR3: TGTGCCAGCAGCGTACAGGCTACGAGCACTGAAGCTTTCTTT. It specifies CASSVQATSTEAFF.

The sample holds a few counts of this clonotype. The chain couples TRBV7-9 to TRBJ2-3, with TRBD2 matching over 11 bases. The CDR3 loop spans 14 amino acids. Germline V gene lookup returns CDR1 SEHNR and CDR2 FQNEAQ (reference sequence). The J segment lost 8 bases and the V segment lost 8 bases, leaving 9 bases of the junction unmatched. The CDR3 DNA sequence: TGTGCCAGCTCTAAGACTAGCGGGGTTCCTACGCAGTATTTT. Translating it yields CASSKTSGVPTQYF.

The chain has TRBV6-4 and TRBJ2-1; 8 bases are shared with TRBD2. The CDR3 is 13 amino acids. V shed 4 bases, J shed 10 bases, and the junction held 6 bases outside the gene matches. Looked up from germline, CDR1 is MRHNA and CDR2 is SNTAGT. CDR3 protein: CASSVNRGGEQFF. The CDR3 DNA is TGTGCCAGCAGTGTCAACCGGGGGGGCGAGCAGTTCTTC.

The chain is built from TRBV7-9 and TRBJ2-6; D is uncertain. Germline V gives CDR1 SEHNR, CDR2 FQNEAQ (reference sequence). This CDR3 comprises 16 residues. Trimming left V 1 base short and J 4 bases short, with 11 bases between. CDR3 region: CASSLDLGVGANVLTF. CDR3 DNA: TGTGCCAGCAGCTTAGATCTGGGCGTCGGGGCCAACGTCCTGACTTTC.

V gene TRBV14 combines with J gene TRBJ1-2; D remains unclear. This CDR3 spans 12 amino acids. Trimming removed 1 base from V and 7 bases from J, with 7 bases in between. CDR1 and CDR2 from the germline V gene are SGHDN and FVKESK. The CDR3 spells CASSQAARGYTF. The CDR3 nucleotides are TGTGCCAGCAGCCAAGCGGCGCGTGGCTACACCTTC.

The DNA for the CDR3 is TGCAGTGCTAGACTAGCGGGAGACCACACCGGGGAGCTGTTTTTT. This gives the protein CSARLAGDHTGELFF. J is TRBJ2-2 and V is TRBV20-1; TRBD2 matches at 10 bases. The junction had 3 bases not matched to a gene; V was cut back by 2 bases and J by 3 bases. Germline assignment: CDR1 DFQATT and CDR2 SNEGSKA (reference sequence). This CDR3 is built from 15 residues.

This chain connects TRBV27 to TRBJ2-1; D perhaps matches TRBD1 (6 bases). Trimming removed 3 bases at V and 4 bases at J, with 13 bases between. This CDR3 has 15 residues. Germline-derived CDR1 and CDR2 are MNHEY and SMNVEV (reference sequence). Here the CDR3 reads CASSFVGAQYNEQFF. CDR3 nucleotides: TGTGCCAGCAGTTTTGTGGGGGCCCAGTACAATGAGCAGTTCTTC.

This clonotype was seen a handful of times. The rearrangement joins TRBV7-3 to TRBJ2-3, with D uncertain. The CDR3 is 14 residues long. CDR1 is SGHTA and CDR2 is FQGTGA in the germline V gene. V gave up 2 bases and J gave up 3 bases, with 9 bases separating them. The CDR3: CASSLVSQTDTQYF. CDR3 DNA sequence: TGTGCCAGCAGCTTAGTTTCCCAGACAGATACGCAGTATTTT.

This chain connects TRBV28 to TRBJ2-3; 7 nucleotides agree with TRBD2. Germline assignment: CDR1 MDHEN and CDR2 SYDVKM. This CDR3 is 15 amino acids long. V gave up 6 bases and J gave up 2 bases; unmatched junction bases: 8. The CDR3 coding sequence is TGTGCCAGCAGCTTAAGCGGGGCCTACACAGATACGCAGTATTTT. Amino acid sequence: CASSLSGAYTDTQYF.

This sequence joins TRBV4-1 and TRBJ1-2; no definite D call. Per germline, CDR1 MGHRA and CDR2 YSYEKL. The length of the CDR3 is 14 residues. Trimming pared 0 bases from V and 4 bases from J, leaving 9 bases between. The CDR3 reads CASSQEGDRYGYTF. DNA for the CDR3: TGCGCCAGCAGCCAAGAGGGAGACCGCTATGGCTACACCTTC.

CDR3 sequence: CASSPTGRNYGYTF. Here the CDR3 DNA reads TGTGCCAGCAGCCCGACAGGCCGGAACTATGGCTACACCTTC. J is TRBJ1-2 and V is TRBV7-6; D possibly corresponds to TRBD1 (6 bases). This CDR3 has 14 amino acids. Germline V lookup: CDR1 SGHVS, CDR2 FNYEAQ. V lost 5 bases to trimming and J lost 2 bases, with 12 bases between them.

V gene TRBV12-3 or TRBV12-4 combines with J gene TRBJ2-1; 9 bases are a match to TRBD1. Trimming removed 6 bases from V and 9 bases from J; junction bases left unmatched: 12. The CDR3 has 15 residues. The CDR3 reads CASRKAGQGPGEQFF. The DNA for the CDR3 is TGTGCCAGCAGGAAGGCGGGACAGGGCCCCGGTGAGCAGTTCTTC.

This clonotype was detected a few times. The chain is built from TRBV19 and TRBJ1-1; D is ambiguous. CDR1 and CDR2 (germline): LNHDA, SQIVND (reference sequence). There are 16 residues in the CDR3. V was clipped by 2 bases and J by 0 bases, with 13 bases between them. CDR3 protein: CASSIRQLLMNTEAFF. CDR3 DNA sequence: TGTGCCAGTAGTATACGGCAACTACTCATGAACACTGAAGCTTTCTTT.

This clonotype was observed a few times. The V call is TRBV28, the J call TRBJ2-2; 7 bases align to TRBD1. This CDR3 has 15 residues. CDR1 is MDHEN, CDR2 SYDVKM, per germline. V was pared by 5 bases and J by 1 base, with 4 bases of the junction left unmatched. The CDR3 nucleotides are TGTGCCAGCAGTCAGACAGGGATGAACACCGGGGAGCTGTTTTTT. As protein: CASSQTGMNTGELFF.

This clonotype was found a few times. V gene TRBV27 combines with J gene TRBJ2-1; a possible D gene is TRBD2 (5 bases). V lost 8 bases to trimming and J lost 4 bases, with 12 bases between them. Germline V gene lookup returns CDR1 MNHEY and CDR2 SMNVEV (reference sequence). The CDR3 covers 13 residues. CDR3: CASAHSVYNEQFF. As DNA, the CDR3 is TGTGCCAGCGCCCATAGCGTTTACAATGAGCAGTTCTTC.

The CDR3 here is CSATHRGRGYGYTF. CDR3 nucleotides: TGCAGTGCTACCCACAGGGGGCGAGGCTATGGCTACACCTTC. The chain combines TRBV20-1 with TRBJ1-2; 9 positions match TRBD1. The V gene's germline CDR1 is DFQATT and CDR2 SNEGSKA (reference sequence). With V trimmed by 4 bases and J by 4 bases, 7 bases remained unmatched. CDR3 length: 14 amino acids.

The CDR3 protein is CASSLEQGLYNEQFF. The CDR3 DNA follows: TGCGCCAGCAGCTTGGAACAGGGGCTCTACAATGAGCAGTTCTTC. The V call is TRBV5-1, the J call TRBJ2-1, with 7 bases identical to TRBD1. Losses at the gene ends were 0 bases for V and 3 bases for J; bases not matched to a gene: 3. CDR1 and CDR2 from the germline V gene are SGHRS and YFSETQ. This CDR3 comprises 15 residues.

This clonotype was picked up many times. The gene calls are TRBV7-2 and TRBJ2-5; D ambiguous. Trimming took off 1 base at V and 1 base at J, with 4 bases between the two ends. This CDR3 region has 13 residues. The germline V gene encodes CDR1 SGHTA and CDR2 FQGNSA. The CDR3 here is CASSLEGQETQYF. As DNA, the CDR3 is TGTGCCAGCAGCTTAGAGGGCCAAGAGACCCAGTACTTC.